The present T cell receptor beta chain was sequenced within a study of Ad26.COV2.S vaccination and SARS-CoV-2 variants. Study background: Once or twice, 56 days apart, Ad26.COV2.S was delivered intramuscularly. General study findings and limits: Vaccine recipients showed a spike-specific TCR breadth that was higher than in placebo recipients.

A note on this clone: Its target is not known.

The repertoire was sequenced with immunoSEQ multiplex PCR; TCRdb's copy has only in-frame clones and lacks some. Of some 480,000 clones listed, about 83% are singletons. Indicated treatment: around 19 received Ad26.COV2.S at low or high dose, single or two shots; about 5 received placebo; per-sample allocation not given. Sampling was performed 63 days after the first vaccine or placebo injection. CDR3 length: 15 residues. The V and J ends lost 4 bases and 0 bases, in that order; junction bases with no gene match: 6. Germline CDR1 and CDR2: SGHDT and YYEEEE. This TCR was sampled from a person aged 18-60 years who received the Ad26.COV2.S COVID-19 vaccine or a placebo. The starting material was peripheral blood, obtained in a trial of Ad26.COV2.S vaccine versus placebo. This rearrangement joins TRBV5-6 to TRBJ1-1; TRBD1 matches 7 bases. The CDR3 region is CASSGTGQMNTEAFF. DNA for the CDR3: TGTGCCAGCAGCGGGACGGGACAGATGAACACTGAAGCTTTCTTT.